Listed below are T cell receptor beta chains from one sample, sequenced in a study of human T cells and chemical hapten exposure. TCRdb independently ran MiXCR on the 5' RACE reads; one entry per CDR3 protein. The repertoire includes around 100,000 distinct CDR3 sequences, around 20% of them detected once, and roughly 3.1% sits in the top ten. Receptors originate from a human donor in good health. Both conserved end residues are part of each CDR3. A D gene is named only where the DNA matches it firmly. Clone size is given for some rows only: seen once, a few or many times, or a class if the clone is expanded.

cdr3_aa: CASSLPGGPYNEQFF
cdr3_nt: TGTGCCAGCAGTTTGCCCGGGGGACCTTACAATGAGCAGTTCTTC
v_call: TRBV28
clone_size: NA
d_call: NA
j_call: TRBJ2-1

cdr3_aa: CSAITAPSSYEQYF
cdr3_nt: TGCAGTGCTATTACAGCACCGTCCTCCTACGAGCAGTACTTC
v_call: TRBV20-1
clone_size: few
d_call: NA
j_call: TRBJ2-7

cdr3_aa: CSVEVRAYEQYF
cdr3_nt: TGCAGCGTTGAAGTCAGAGCCTACGAGCAGTACTTC
v_call: TRBV29-1
clone_size: NA
d_call: NA
j_call: TRBJ2-7

cdr3_aa: CASSVGLAVTEDTQYF
cdr3_nt: TGTGCCAGCAGCGTAGGGCTAGCGGTGACCGAGGATACGCAGTATTTT
v_call: TRBV9
clone_size: NA
d_call: TRBD2
j_call: TRBJ2-3

cdr3_aa: CSASPTSGDYNEQFF
cdr3_nt: TGCAGTGCGAGCCCCACTAGCGGGGATTACAATGAGCAGTTCTTC
v_call: TRBV20-1
clone_size: few
d_call: TRBD2
j_call: TRBJ2-1

cdr3_aa: CASSLTGTSVPTDTQYF
cdr3_nt: TGTGCCAGCAGCCTCACCGGGACTAGCGTCCCGACAGATACGCAGTATTTT
v_call: TRBV27
clone_size: NA
d_call: TRBD2
j_call: TRBJ2-3

cdr3_aa: CATSRTGFGSEQYF
cdr3_nt: TGTGCCACCAGCCGGACAGGGTTCGGGTCCGAGCAGTACTTC
v_call: TRBV24-1
clone_size: few
d_call: TRBD1
j_call: TRBJ2-7

cdr3_aa: CASSYGASGGGDTQYF
cdr3_nt: TGTGCCAGCAGTTACGGTGCTAGCGGGGGCGGGGATACGCAGTATTTT
v_call: TRBV6-5
clone_size: few
d_call: TRBD2
j_call: TRBJ2-3

cdr3_aa: CSVTSGAPSYNEQFF
cdr3_nt: TGCAGCGTGACGAGCGGGGCCCCTTCCTACAATGAGCAGTTCTTC
v_call: TRBV29-1
clone_size: NA
d_call: TRBD2
j_call: TRBJ2-1

cdr3_aa: CASSPEARGEQYF
cdr3_nt: TGTGCCAGCAGCCCCGAGGCGAGGGGGGAGCAGTACTTC
v_call: TRBV9
clone_size: NA
d_call: NA
j_call: TRBJ2-7

cdr3_aa: CASSYLGGNEQFF
cdr3_nt: TGTGCCAGCAGTTACTTGGGGGGGAATGAGCAGTTCTTC
v_call: TRBV6-5
clone_size: NA
d_call: TRBD2
j_call: TRBJ2-1

cdr3_aa: CASSSPQGLEGYEQYF
cdr3_nt: TGTGCCAGCAGTTCTCCCCAGGGTCTTGAGGGATACGAGCAGTACTTC
v_call: TRBV28
clone_size: NA
d_call: NA
j_call: TRBJ2-7

cdr3_aa: CASSSGILQETQYF
cdr3_nt: TGTGCCAGCAGTTCGGGCATACTCCAAGAGACCCAGTACTTC
v_call: TRBV6-5
clone_size: NA
d_call: NA
j_call: TRBJ2-5

cdr3_aa: CASSSLTRQGIYNEQFF
cdr3_nt: TGTGCCAGCAGTTCCCTTACGCGACAGGGTATCTACAATGAGCAGTTCTTC
v_call: TRBV28
clone_size: NA
d_call: TRBD1
j_call: TRBJ2-1

cdr3_aa: CAIRDSSSGNTIYF
cdr3_nt: TGTGCCATCAGGGACAGTAGCTCTGGAAACACCATATATTTT
v_call: TRBV10-3
clone_size: NA
d_call: NA
j_call: TRBJ1-3

cdr3_aa: CSVAVFYEQYF
cdr3_nt: TGCAGCGTCGCCGTCTTTTACGAGCAGTACTTC
v_call: TRBV29-1
clone_size: NA
d_call: NA
j_call: TRBJ2-7

cdr3_aa: CASSELAVLTYEQYF
cdr3_nt: TGTGCCAGCAGTGAGCTAGCGGTATTGACCTACGAGCAGTACTTC
v_call: TRBV12-3/TRBV12-4
clone_size: few
d_call: TRBD2
j_call: TRBJ2-7

cdr3_aa: CASSGRDRTYEQYF
cdr3_nt: TGCGCCAGCAGCGGACGGGACAGAACCTACGAGCAGTACTTC
v_call: TRBV5-1
clone_size: NA
d_call: TRBD1
j_call: TRBJ2-7

cdr3_aa: CASSLFGPPDTDYGYTF
cdr3_nt: TGTGCCAGCAGCTTGTTCGGACCGCCGGATACTGACTATGGCTACACCTTC
v_call: TRBV7-9
clone_size: few
d_call: NA
j_call: TRBJ1-2

cdr3_aa: CASSRESGVNNSPLHF
cdr3_nt: TGTGCCAGCAGTAGAGAGTCAGGGGTTAATAATTCACCCCTCCACTTT
v_call: TRBV27
clone_size: few
d_call: NA
j_call: TRBJ1-6

cdr3_aa: CASSFGNGRRGNNEQFF
cdr3_nt: NA
v_call: TRBV11-3
clone_size: NA
d_call: NA
j_call: TRBJ2-1

cdr3_aa: CASSVGGQYSPLHF
cdr3_nt: TGTGCCAGCAGCGTGGGGGGGCAGTATTCACCCCTCCACTTT
v_call: TRBV9
clone_size: few
d_call: NA
j_call: TRBJ1-6

cdr3_aa: CASSLRGLAPSYQETQYF
cdr3_nt: TGTGCCAGCAGTTTACGGGGTCTCGCCCCATCATACCAAGAGACCCAGTACTTC
v_call: TRBV27
clone_size: NA
d_call: NA
j_call: TRBJ2-5

cdr3_aa: CASSLQSGRWGEQFF
cdr3_nt: TGTGCCAGCAGTTTACAGTCAGGGAGATGGGGTGAGCAGTTCTTC
v_call: TRBV28
clone_size: NA
d_call: NA
j_call: TRBJ2-1

cdr3_aa: CASSPRLALGNQPQHF
cdr3_nt: TGTGCCAGCAGTCCACGGTTGGCGTTGGGCAATCAGCCCCAGCATTTT
v_call: TRBV27
clone_size: few
d_call: NA
j_call: TRBJ1-5

cdr3_aa: CSVTLGRGEQYF
cdr3_nt: TGCAGCGTTACCCTTGGGAGAGGCGAGCAGTACTTC
v_call: TRBV29-1
clone_size: few
d_call: NA
j_call: TRBJ2-7

cdr3_aa: CASGPGGAGKNIQYF
cdr3_nt: TGCGCCAGCGGTCCAGGGGGCGCGGGCAAAAACATTCAGTACTTC
v_call: TRBV4-1
clone_size: NA
d_call: TRBD1
j_call: TRBJ2-4

cdr3_aa: CASSFRDRDPGELFF
cdr3_nt: TGCGCCAGCAGCTTCCGGGACAGGGATCCCGGGGAGCTGTTTTTT
v_call: TRBV5-1
clone_size: NA
d_call: TRBD1
j_call: TRBJ2-2

cdr3_aa: CASSYGGSLSYEQYF
cdr3_nt: TGTGCCAGCAGCTATGGCGGGAGCCTCTCCTACGAGCAGTACTTC
v_call: TRBV7-2
clone_size: NA
d_call: TRBD2
j_call: TRBJ2-7

cdr3_aa: CASKKAGEDNEQFF
cdr3_nt: TGTGCCAGCAAGAAGGCGGGAGAAGACAATGAGCAGTTCTTC
v_call: TRBV6-2/TRBV6-3
clone_size: few
d_call: TRBD2
j_call: TRBJ2-1

cdr3_aa: CASSGTGGSDTQYF
cdr3_nt: TGTGCCAGCAGCGGGACAGGGGGCTCCGATACGCAGTATTTT
v_call: TRBV6-1
clone_size: few
d_call: TRBD1
j_call: TRBJ2-3

cdr3_aa: CASRLATGSRAQYF
cdr3_nt: TGTGCCAGCAGACTCGCGACAGGTTCCAGGGCGCAGTATTTT
v_call: TRBV12-3/TRBV12-4
clone_size: NA
d_call: NA
j_call: TRBJ2-3

cdr3_aa: CASSLRYEQYF
cdr3_nt: TGTGCCAGCAGTCTTAGGTACGAGCAGTACTTC
v_call: TRBV28
clone_size: many
d_call: NA
j_call: TRBJ2-7

cdr3_aa: CASSYSSRQETQYF
cdr3_nt: TGTGCCAGCAGTTACTCGAGCAGGCAAGAGACCCAGTACTTC
v_call: TRBV6-5
clone_size: few
d_call: NA
j_call: TRBJ2-5

cdr3_aa: CASSYFEGSSYNSPLHF
cdr3_nt: TGTGCCAGCAGTTACTTCGAGGGAAGCTCCTATAATTCACCCCTCCACTTT
v_call: TRBV6-5
clone_size: NA
d_call: NA
j_call: TRBJ1-6

cdr3_aa: CASSYVWTGDGETQYF
cdr3_nt: TGTGCCAGCAGTTACGTATGGACAGGGGATGGAGAGACCCAGTACTTC
v_call: TRBV6-2/TRBV6-3
clone_size: NA
d_call: TRBD1
j_call: TRBJ2-5

cdr3_aa: CASSLVQGTSLSPTNEKLFF
cdr3_nt: TGCGCCAGCAGCTTGGTACAGGGGACCTCACTTTCCCCAACTAATGAAAAACTGTTTTTT
v_call: TRBV5-1
clone_size: few
d_call: TRBD1
j_call: TRBJ1-4

cdr3_aa: CASSYPSGKAGMSYNEQFF
cdr3_nt: TGTGCCAGCAGTTACCCTAGCGGGAAGGCCGGGATGTCCTACAATGAGCAGTTCTTC
v_call: TRBV2
clone_size: few
d_call: TRBD2
j_call: TRBJ2-1

cdr3_aa: CASTPGSNTEAFF
cdr3_nt: TGTGCCAGCACCCCGGGCAGCAACACTGAAGCTTTCTTT
v_call: TRBV5-5
clone_size: once
d_call: NA
j_call: TRBJ1-1

cdr3_aa: CASSLNRLARNTGELFF
cdr3_nt: TGTGCCAGCAGCCTAAATAGACTAGCGCGGAACACCGGGGAGCTGTTTTTT
v_call: TRBV11-2
clone_size: few
d_call: TRBD2
j_call: TRBJ2-2

cdr3_aa: CASSQPTRKTYNEQFF
cdr3_nt: TGCGCCAGCAGCCAGCCGACTAGAAAAACATACAATGAGCAGTTCTTC
v_call: TRBV4-1
clone_size: NA
d_call: NA
j_call: TRBJ2-1

cdr3_aa: CSVKGASSGANVLTF
cdr3_nt: TGCAGCGTTAAGGGGGCGAGCTCTGGGGCCAACGTCCTGACTTTC
v_call: TRBV29-1
clone_size: NA
d_call: TRBD1
j_call: TRBJ2-6

cdr3_aa: CASTTGPSGNTIYF
cdr3_nt: TGTGCCAGCACCACGGGACCCTCTGGAAACACCATATATTTT
v_call: TRBV6-1
clone_size: NA
d_call: NA
j_call: TRBJ1-3

cdr3_aa: CASSGWDRGFVNTQYF
cdr3_nt: TGTGCCAGCAGCGGTTGGGACAGGGGGTTTGTGAATACGCAGTATTTT
v_call: TRBV5-4
clone_size: many
d_call: TRBD1
j_call: TRBJ2-3

cdr3_aa: CAWMGTVYGYTF
cdr3_nt: TGTGCCTGGATGGGGACGGTCTATGGCTACACCTTC
v_call: TRBV30
clone_size: NA
d_call: NA
j_call: TRBJ1-2

cdr3_aa: CATSRLLADNEQFF
cdr3_nt: TGTGCCACCAGCAGGTTACTAGCGGACAATGAGCAGTTCTTC
v_call: TRBV15
clone_size: NA
d_call: TRBD2
j_call: TRBJ2-1

cdr3_aa: CASSQDRETGAPDTQYF
cdr3_nt: TGCGCCAGCAGCCAAGATAGGGAGACGGGAGCCCCAGATACGCAGTATTTT
v_call: TRBV4-1
clone_size: few
d_call: NA
j_call: TRBJ2-3

cdr3_aa: CSIPSEWSETQYF
cdr3_nt: TGCAGCATTCCTAGCGAGTGGTCGGAGACCCAGTACTTC
v_call: TRBV29-1
clone_size: few
d_call: NA
j_call: TRBJ2-5

cdr3_aa: CASSQSGARRNQPQHF
cdr3_nt: TGTGCCAGCAGCCAGTCGGGGGCGCGACGCAATCAGCCCCAGCATTTT
v_call: TRBV3-1
clone_size: NA
d_call: NA
j_call: TRBJ1-5

cdr3_aa: CASSLRDRGWGTEAFF
cdr3_nt: TGTGCCAGCAGCTTGAGGGACAGGGGATGGGGCACTGAAGCTTTCTTT
v_call: TRBV5-6
clone_size: few
d_call: TRBD1
j_call: TRBJ1-1

cdr3_aa: CAACASPAYEQYF
cdr3_nt: TGTGCCGCATGCGCGTCCCCTGCCTACGAGCAGTACTTC
v_call: TRBV28
clone_size: NA
d_call: NA
j_call: TRBJ2-7

cdr3_aa: CASSSGPQNTEAFF
cdr3_nt: TGCGCCAGCAGTTCGGGACCCCAAAACACTGAAGCTTTCTTT
v_call: TRBV5-1
clone_size: few
d_call: NA
j_call: TRBJ1-1

cdr3_aa: CASRDTDTQYF
cdr3_nt: TGTGCCAGCAGAGATACAGATACGCAGTATTTT
v_call: TRBV6-5
clone_size: few
d_call: NA
j_call: TRBJ2-3

cdr3_aa: CASGSPTGFSMHSPLHF
cdr3_nt: TGTGCCAGCGGCTCCCCAACAGGGTTTTCAATGCATTCACCCCTCCACTTT
v_call: TRBV27
clone_size: few
d_call: NA
j_call: TRBJ1-6

cdr3_aa: CASIGIEVANEQFF
cdr3_nt: TGTGCCAGCATCGGGATAGAGGTGGCGAATGAGCAGTTCTTC
v_call: TRBV7-2
clone_size: many
d_call: NA
j_call: TRBJ2-1